This entry features one T cell receptor (beta chain) sequence. Its antigen is unknown. Nothing much larger sits one base from this clone, and base qualities are not available. The data were obtained in a study of blood T cell repertoires in COVID-19 (dated by TCRdb to about 2020). With respect to the entire study: Samples covering the acute and convalescent phases of COVID-19 were provided by collaborators in the United States, Italy and Spain. The material from the prospective study consisted of cDNA or gDNA derived from T cells, B-cell-depleted T cells, or PBMCs. Deeply sampled blood TCRbeta repertoires from subjects exposed to, actively infected with, or recovered from COVID-19 were included in the dataset. A freely available public database, intended as a resource for researchers studying the immune response to SARS-CoV-2, is where the repertoires were released. The samples were drawn from two sources: the first 160 participants of the ongoing ImmuneRACE study, and 1,254 subjects contributed by 6 global collaborators. A de-identified subject ID, COVID-19 status, age in years and sex were almost always included in the sample metadata. Where HLA class I and class II types were available, the types were taken from metadata supplied by the sample provider, not from assay-based typing. The research as a whole found: The amount of clinical and demographic metadata varied by source and participant and was provided uncurated.

TCRbeta CDR3 regions were amplified from genomic DNA by means of the immunoSEQ Assay, a bias-controlled multiplex PCR. From the authors' description of their analysis: The number of nucleated cells in each sample was estimated from the amplification of reference gene primers within the assay. Sequence reads were collapsed and filtered to measure the absolute abundance of every unique TCRbeta CDR3 rearrangement. For each sample, productive Simpson clonality was calculated as the square root of Simpson's diversity index over productive rearrangements. TCRdb took this table from immuneACCESS and kept in-frame rearrangements with V and J called. Such tables lack part of the clones; where checked against another copy, unresolved V genes explain under half of the gap, and the rest is unexplained. V and J calls and clone size are copied from that table; D and trimming were computed from the DNA. For this sample the table gives fewer than 400,000 clones, of which roughly 91% were detected only once. Together, the top ten hold 1.5% to 2% of the sample.

In the prospective study, participants were 18 to 89 years old, resided in fewer than 25 geographic areas of the United States, and were enrolled through a virtual design. Cohort assignment in the prospective study relied on participant-reported clinical history from a screening survey and a study questionnaire. Recovered participants in ImmuneRACE Cohort 3 were defined by two consecutive negative NP/OP PCR tests, clearance by a healthcare professional, or resolution of symptoms. In the prospective study, whole blood, serum and a nasopharyngeal or oropharyngeal swab were collected from each participant by mobile phlebotomists. Over a roughly 2-month period, participants in the prospective study had the option of providing additional blood draws and questionnaires. Prospective study blood samples were shipped either frozen or at room temperature before DNA extraction. V lost 0 bases and J lost 1 base, and the count of bases not matched to a germline gene is 5. Reading the germline V gene gives CDR1 MGHRA and CDR2 YSYEKL. The CDR3 spans 16 residues, from the cysteine through the phenylalanine. Only CDR3 DNA is held: 48 bases, read in frame from base 1.

The sample comprised PBMCs or T cells enriched from blood (not recorded which). This TCR was sampled from a woman younger than 45 who had recovered from COVID-19. The rearrangement combines TRBV4-1 with TRBJ1-2; TRBD1 lines up with 7 middle nucleotides. This receptor carries the CDR3 CASSQDQGGLNYGYTF. The nucleotide sequence is TGCGCCAGCAGCCAAGATCAAGGGGGCCTTAACTATGGCTACACCTTC.